This T cell receptor beta chain was recovered during a study of CD8 T cells in Susac syndrome. RNA in amounts of roughly 0.45 to 1 ug was reverse transcribed with random hexamers. With immunoSEQ multiplex PCR, TCR beta CDR3 was amplified across 54 Vbeta and 13 Jbeta. MiXCR, run by TCRdb on the immunoSEQ multiplex PCR reads, gives a single entry per CDR3 protein. The sample shows some 150,000 distinct CDR3 sequences, roughly 94% of them seen only once. The length of the CDR3 is 14 residues. The germline V gene encodes CDR1 MGHDK and CDR2 SYGVNS. V shed 6 bases and J 5 bases; nucleotides not matched to a gene: 6.

This clonotype originated in a human donor in good health. The chain recombines TRBV25-1 with TRBJ1-4, with 7 bases fitting TRBD1. Sequenced material: CD4+ T cells from PBMCs. CDR3 region: CASRVTGLNEKLFF. CDR3 nucleotides: TGTGCCAGCAGAGTGACAGGGCTCAATGAAAAACTGTTTTTT.